This TCR beta chain stems from a study of blood T cells in healthy people across ages (dated by TCRdb to 2014 to 2015). About the study as a whole: In model experiments, roughly one uniquely barcoded TCR beta cDNA molecule per two T cells was captured by template switching. To avoid experimental bias, donors of different ages were spread randomly across the sequencing lanes. The donors were divided into four age groups: young (average about 15 years), middle-aged (almost 40), aged (about 61) and long-lived (roughly 88). Using deep sequencing normalized with unique cDNA molecular identifiers, the study measured how TCR beta repertoire diversity changes with age. Two additional independent replicas of 1 million unique cDNA reads from the same blood draw were analyzed for two donors (one aged 18 to 30 and one aged 80 or older).

The donors were a few dozen Caucasian individuals from Russia, aged roughly 6 to 100 years, who were systemically healthy. Each donor gave ten milliliters of peripheral blood, drawn into EDTA-treated Vacutainer tubes. Ficoll-Paque density-gradient centrifugation was used to isolate PBMCs, with at least 6 million obtained per sample. Total RNA, at least 5 micrograms per sample, was extracted from PBMCs with Trizol reagent. For every donor, flow cytometry on a PBMC aliquot measured the percentage of naive CD45RAhigh/CD27high T cells. The receptor library was made with 5' RACE. The second PCR ran for about 6 to 12 cycles and used a J-beta primer mix along with a sample-barcoded 5' primer. A unique molecular identifier was introduced onto each TCR beta cDNA molecule by a template-switch 5' adaptor carrying 12 random nucleotides. Each sample yielded at least 2.5 million CDR3-containing paired-end reads. The Mint cDNA synthesis kit, primed by a TRBC-specific oligonucleotide, was used to synthesize first-strand cDNA from all RNA. All cDNA was treated with uracil-DNA glycosylase and then went through a first 18-cycle PCR with the universal primers M1SS and BC2_uni_R. The authors' analysis ran thus. Normalization of each sample was performed by random selection of 1 million high-quality reads, each carrying a distinct molecular identifier. Reads sharing molecular identifiers were discarded rather than binned into consensus sequences. MiTCR, run with a Q25 quality threshold and the strictest error-elimination algorithm, handled CDR3 identification, clonotype clustering and error correction. A nonparametric unseen species model using Euler transformation provided a lower-bound estimate of total TCR beta diversity. TCRdb applied fastp at Q25 and MiXCR to the public reads, then kept only in-frame beta chains. Rows matching on CDR3 protein sequence are summarized as one entry with the most common DNA and genes. Here the V and J calls rest on TCRdb's processing, not on the authors' analysis. Recorded for this sample are fewer than 2,000,000 distinct CDR3 sequences; about 39% of them occurred a single time. Under 25% of the sample belongs to the ten largest clones.

The paper's findings and limits, for the study overall: As age increased, observed TCR beta diversity per million T cells dropped in a roughly linear way, and a significant reduction was already evident by age about 40. Because profiling used bulk unsorted PBMCs, naive and antigen-experienced compartments could not be compared conclusively. Because the CMV infection status of the donors was unknown, age-related changes in expanded clonotypes may potentially have been confounded. Compared with the aged group, the long-lived group had more naive CD4+ T cells, fewer expanded clones and increased TCR diversity, a pattern suggesting age selection. There was a strong correlation between observed TCR beta diversity and the percentage of naive T cells measured by flow cytometry. Total diversity estimates from one million sequenced T cells were considered lower bounds and underestimates.

With respect to this clonotype: The antigen it binds to is not known. No base qualities exist here, and no much larger clone lies one base off it.

The material sequenced was blood. The sequence was collected from a human donor in good health.

The encoded CDR3 is CASSGSRARYSGANVLTF. The nucleotide sequence reads as follows: TGTGCCAGCAGTGGTTCCAGGGCCAGGTACTCTGGGGCCAACGTCCTGACTTTC. The rearranged segments are TRBV6-2 or TRBV6-3 and TRBJ2-6; the D region possibly corresponds to TRBD1 (5 bases align). Via the germline V gene, CDR1 is MNHEY and CDR2 SVGEGT. Counted from cysteine to phenylalanine, this CDR3 has 18 amino acids. The entry retains the CDR3 DNA only, 54 bases that are in frame from base 1. The junction shows trimming of 5 bases on V and 0 bases on J, plus 17 bases between the germline ends.